The rows below give T cell receptor beta chains drawn from one sample of a study of T cells in Graves' hyperthyroidism and ophthalmopathy. TCRdb analysed the multiplex PCR reads with MiXCR anew, one entry per CDR3 protein. The table records fewer than 350,000 distinct CDR3 sequences, roughly 15% of them present only once. The source material was blood. All receptors come from a woman aged 45-65 years with Graves' hyperthyroidism that later progressed to Graves' ophthalmopathy. CDR3s include the opening cysteine and the closing phenylalanine or tryptophan. A D gene is named only where the DNA matches it firmly. Size tells how often a clone was seen (once, few, many) or the class of an expanded clone, and some rows leave it out.

D	length	J	size	V	DNA	CDR3
NA	10	TRBJ2-7	many	TRBV11-2	TGTGCCAGCAGCCACTACGAGCAGTACTTC	CASSHYEQYF
TRBD1	13	TRBJ2-2	NA	TRBV19	TGTGCCACAACAGACAGGGTTAACGGGGAGCTGTTTTTT	CATTDRVNGELFF
NA	12	TRBJ1-1	many	TRBV20-1	TGCAGTGCTAGAGAGGGGTCTCTTTTAGCTTTCTTT	CSAREGSLLAFF
NA	12	TRBJ2-5	many	TRBV10-2	TGCGCCAGCAGTGTCCTGACTGAGACCCAGTACTTC	CASSVLTETQYF
TRBD2	16	TRBJ2-3	many	TRBV18	TGTGCCAGCTCACCATTAGCGGGCCGACCGGCAGATACGCAGTATTTT	CASSPLAGRPADTQYF
TRBD1	13	TRBJ1-1	many	TRBV2	TGTGCCAGCCTCGGACAGGGCTACACTGAAGCTTTCTTT	CASLGQGYTEAFF
NA	14	TRBJ2-1	NA	TRBV28	TGTGCCGGCAATTTAGGGGGTTCCTACAATGAGCAGTTCTTC	CAGNLGGSYNEQFF
NA	13	TRBJ2-7	many	TRBV29-1	TGCAGCGTAGTTGGGGGGAGGACCTACGAGCAGTACTTC	CSVVGGRTYEQYF
TRBD2	13	TRBJ2-7	many	TRBV20-1	TGCAGTGAGGGGGGACTAGCGGGACTCGAGCAGTACTTC	CSEGGLAGLEQYF
TRBD1	16	TRBJ1-2	NA	TRBV20-1	TGCAGTGCTAGAGATAGAGGGGGACAGGGGGTCTATGGCTACACCTTC	CSARDRGGQGVYGYTF
NA	16	TRBJ1-4	many	TRBV5-5	TGTGCCAGCAGCCTCGGGACACACCGCTCTGGGGAAAAACTGTTTTTT	CASSLGTHRSGEKLFF
TRBD2	17	TRBJ2-3	NA	TRBV12-3/TRBV12-4	TGTGCCAGCAGTCCGGGACTAGCGGGAGGACCCCAGAATACGCAGTATTTT	CASSPGLAGGPQNTQYF
TRBD1	13	TRBJ1-2	many	TRBV7-9	TGTGCCAGCAGCATAGCCGGGACAGATGGCTACACCTTC	CASSIAGTDGYTF
TRBD2	18	TRBJ2-1	NA	TRBV9	TGTGCCAGCAGCAGGGGACTAGCGGGAGGAGGAACCTACAATGAGCAGTTCTTC	CASSRGLAGGGTYNEQFF
NA	15	TRBJ2-3	many	TRBV6-5	TGTGCCAGCAGTTACGCGGCGGTGCGCACAGATACGCAGTATTTT	CASSYAAVRTDTQYF
NA	11	TRBJ1-2	many	TRBV20-1	TGCAGTGCCAGACGCACCTATGGCTACACCTTC	CSARRTYGYTF
NA	15	TRBJ1-3	NA	TRBV27	TGTGCCAGCAGCCGACGGGGTAGCTCTGGAAACACCATATATTTT	CASSRRGSSGNTIYF
TRBD1	14	TRBJ2-5	many	TRBV5-1	TGCGCCAGCAGCTCCGGGACAGGAGAAGAGACCCAGTACTTC	CASSSGTGEETQYF
NA	14	TRBJ1-3	NA	TRBV5-1	TGCGCCAGCAGCTTGGGGATGGGCGGAAACACCATATATTTT	CASSLGMGGNTIYF
TRBD1	15	TRBJ2-5	many	TRBV20-1	TGCAGTGCTAGATCCGGGACAGACCCCCAAGAGACCCAGTACTTC	CSARSGTDPQETQYF
TRBD1	15	TRBJ2-7	many	TRBV5-1	TGCGCCAGCAGCCGGGACAGGGGGCCCCCCTACGAGCAGTACTTC	CASSRDRGPPYEQYF
NA	15	TRBJ2-6	NA	TRBV5-1	TGCGCCAGCAGCTATTCCGTCTCTGGGGCCAACGTCCTGACTTTC	CASSYSVSGANVLTF
NA	15	TRBJ1-6	many	TRBV9	TGTGCCAGCAGCGCCTCAAGCGGGTATAATTCACCCCTCCACTTT	CASSASSGYNSPLHF
TRBD2	14	TRBJ2-1	many	TRBV20-1	TGCAGTGCTCTACTAGCGGGAGGGAGGGGTGAGCAGTTCTTC	CSALLAGGRGEQFF